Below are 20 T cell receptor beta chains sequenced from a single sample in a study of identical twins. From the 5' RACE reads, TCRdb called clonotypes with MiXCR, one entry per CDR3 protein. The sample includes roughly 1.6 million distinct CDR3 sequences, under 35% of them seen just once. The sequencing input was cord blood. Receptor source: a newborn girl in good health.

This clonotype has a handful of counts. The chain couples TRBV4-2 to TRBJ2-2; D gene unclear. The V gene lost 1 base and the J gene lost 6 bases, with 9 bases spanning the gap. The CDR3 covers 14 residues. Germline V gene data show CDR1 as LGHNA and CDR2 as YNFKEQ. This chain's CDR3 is CASSQAPGPGELFF. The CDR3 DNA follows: TGTGCCAGCAGCCAAGCCCCCGGGCCCGGGGAGCTGTTTTTT.

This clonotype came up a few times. Written as DNA, the CDR3 is TGCACCAGCAGCCAAGATTTGCGGGGGGGCCACCAAGAGACCCAGTACTTC. Amino acid sequence: CTSSQDLRGGHQETQYF. The gene calls are TRBV1 and TRBJ2-5; the table calls TRBD2, which could not be checked here. TRBV1 is deemed a pseudogene. The length of the CDR3 is 17 residues.

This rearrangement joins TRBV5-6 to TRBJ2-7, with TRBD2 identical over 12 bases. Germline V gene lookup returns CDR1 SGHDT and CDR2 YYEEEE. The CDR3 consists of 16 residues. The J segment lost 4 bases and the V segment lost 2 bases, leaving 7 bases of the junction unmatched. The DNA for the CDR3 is TGTGCCAGCAGCTTTCTAGCGGGGGGGCTAGGATACGAGCAGTACTTC. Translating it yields CASSFLAGGLGYEQYF.

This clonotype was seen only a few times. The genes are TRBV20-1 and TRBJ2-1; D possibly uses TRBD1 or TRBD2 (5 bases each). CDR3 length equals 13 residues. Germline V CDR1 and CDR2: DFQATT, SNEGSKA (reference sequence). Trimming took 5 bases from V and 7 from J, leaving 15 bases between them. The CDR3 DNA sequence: TGCAGTGCTCCAAAGGGCAGGGAGAATGAGCAGTTCTTC. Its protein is CSAPKGRENEQFF.

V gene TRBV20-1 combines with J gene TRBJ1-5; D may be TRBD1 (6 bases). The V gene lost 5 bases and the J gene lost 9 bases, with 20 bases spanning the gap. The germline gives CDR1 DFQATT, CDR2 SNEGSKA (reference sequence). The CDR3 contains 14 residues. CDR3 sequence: CSARLSLDSGPQHF. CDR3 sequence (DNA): TGCAGTGCTCGTTTATCCTTGGACAGCGGGCCCCAGCATTTT.

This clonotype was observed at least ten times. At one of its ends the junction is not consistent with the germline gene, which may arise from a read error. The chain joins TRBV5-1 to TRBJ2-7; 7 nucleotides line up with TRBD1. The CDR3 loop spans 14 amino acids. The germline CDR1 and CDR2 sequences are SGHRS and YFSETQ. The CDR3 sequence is CASSMTGSSYEQYF. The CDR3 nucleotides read TGTGCCAGCAGTATGACAGGGAGCTCCTACGAGCAGTACTTC.

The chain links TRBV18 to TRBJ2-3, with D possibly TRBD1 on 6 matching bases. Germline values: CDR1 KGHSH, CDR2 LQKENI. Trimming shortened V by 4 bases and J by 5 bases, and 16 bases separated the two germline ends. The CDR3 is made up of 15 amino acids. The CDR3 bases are TGTGCCAGCTCACGAGGAACAGGGTCGGGAGATACGCAGTATTTT. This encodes CASSRGTGSGDTQYF.

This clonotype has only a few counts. CDR3: CASSQLRGGYTF. The CDR3 bases are TGCGCCAGCAGCCAATTGAGGGGTGGCTACACCTTC. The V and J genes are TRBV4-1 and TRBJ1-2, with D possibly being TRBD1 (5 bases). The CDR3 has 12 residues. Germline loops: CDR1 MGHRA, CDR2 YSYEKL. V was shortened by 2 bases and J by 7 bases, with 8 bases between the two germline ends.

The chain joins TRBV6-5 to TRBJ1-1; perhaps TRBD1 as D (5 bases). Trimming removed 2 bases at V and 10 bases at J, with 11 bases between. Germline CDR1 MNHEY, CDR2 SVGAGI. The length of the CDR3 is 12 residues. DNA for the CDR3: TGTGCCAGCAGTTACGTTGGGGGAGCAGCTTTCTTT. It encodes CASSYVGGAAFF.

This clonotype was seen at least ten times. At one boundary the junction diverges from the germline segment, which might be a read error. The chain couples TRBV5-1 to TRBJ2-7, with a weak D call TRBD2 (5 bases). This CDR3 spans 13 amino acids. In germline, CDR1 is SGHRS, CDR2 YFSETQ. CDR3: CASSLGLDYEQYF. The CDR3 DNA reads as TGTGCCAGCTCACTCGGACTGGACTACGAGCAGTACTTC.

CDR3 protein: CASSFGQGLTHEQYF. The CDR3 DNA is TGCGCCAGCAGCTTCGGTCAGGGGTTAACCCACGAGCAGTACTTC. The chain uses TRBV5-1 and TRBJ2-7; possibly TRBD1 for D (6 bases). V lost 2 bases and J lost 5, with 17 bases in between. Germline loops: CDR1 SGHRS, CDR2 YFSETQ. The CDR3 has 15 residues.

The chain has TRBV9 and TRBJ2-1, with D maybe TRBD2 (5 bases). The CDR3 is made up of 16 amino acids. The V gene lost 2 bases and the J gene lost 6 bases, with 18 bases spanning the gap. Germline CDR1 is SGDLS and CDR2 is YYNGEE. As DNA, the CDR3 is TGTGCCAGCAGCGTTGGGCGGGTCTCCTCCCTCAATGAGCAGTTCTTC. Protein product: CASSVGRVSSLNEQFF.

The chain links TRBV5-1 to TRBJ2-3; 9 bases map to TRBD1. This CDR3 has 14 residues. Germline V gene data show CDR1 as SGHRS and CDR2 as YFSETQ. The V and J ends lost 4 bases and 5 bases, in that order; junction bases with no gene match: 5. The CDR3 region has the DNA TGCGCCAGCAGCCGGGACAGGGAGGGAGATACGCAGTATTTT. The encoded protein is CASSRDREGDTQYF.

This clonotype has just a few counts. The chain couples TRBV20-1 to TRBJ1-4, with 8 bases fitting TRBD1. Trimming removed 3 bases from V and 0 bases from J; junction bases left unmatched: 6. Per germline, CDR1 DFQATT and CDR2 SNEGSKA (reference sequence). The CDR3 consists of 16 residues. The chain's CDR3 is CSARTGTGSTNEKLFF. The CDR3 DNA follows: TGCAGTGCTAGGACCGGGACAGGCTCAACTAATGAAAAACTGTTTTTT.

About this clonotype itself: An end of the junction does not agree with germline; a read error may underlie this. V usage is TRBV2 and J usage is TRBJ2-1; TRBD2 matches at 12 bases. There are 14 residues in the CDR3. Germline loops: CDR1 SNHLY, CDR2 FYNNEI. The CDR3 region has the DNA TGTGCCAGCAGGGGGACTAGCGGGTACAATGACCAGTTCTTC. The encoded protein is CASRGTSGYNDQFF.

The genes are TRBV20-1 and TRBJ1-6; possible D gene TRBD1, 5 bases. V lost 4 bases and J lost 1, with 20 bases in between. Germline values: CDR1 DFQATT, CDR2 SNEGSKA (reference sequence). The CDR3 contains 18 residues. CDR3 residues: CSAKWDGFVGSYNSPLHF. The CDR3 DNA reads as TGCAGTGCTAAATGGGACGGGTTCGTTGGGTCCTATAATTCACCCCTCCACTTT.

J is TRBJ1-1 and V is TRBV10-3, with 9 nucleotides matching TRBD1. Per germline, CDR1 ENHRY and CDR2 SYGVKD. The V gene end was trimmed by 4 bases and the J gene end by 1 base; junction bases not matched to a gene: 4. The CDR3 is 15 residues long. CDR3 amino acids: CAISGSGQGNTEAFF. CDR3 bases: TGTGCCATCAGTGGGTCGGGACAGGGGAACACTGAAGCTTTCTTT.

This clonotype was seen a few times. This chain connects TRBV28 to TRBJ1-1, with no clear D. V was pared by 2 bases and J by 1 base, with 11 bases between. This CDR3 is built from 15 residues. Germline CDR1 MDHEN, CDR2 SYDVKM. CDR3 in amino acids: CASSLVGLPNTEAFF. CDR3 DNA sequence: TGTGCCAGCAGTTTAGTAGGACTGCCGAACACTGAAGCTTTCTTT. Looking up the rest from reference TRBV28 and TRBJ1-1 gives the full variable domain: DVKVTQSSRYLVKRTGEKVFLECVQDMDHENMFWYRQDPGLGLRLIYFSYDVKMKEKGDIPEGYSVSREKKERFSLILESASTNQTSMYLCASSLVGLPNTEAFFGQGTRLTVV.

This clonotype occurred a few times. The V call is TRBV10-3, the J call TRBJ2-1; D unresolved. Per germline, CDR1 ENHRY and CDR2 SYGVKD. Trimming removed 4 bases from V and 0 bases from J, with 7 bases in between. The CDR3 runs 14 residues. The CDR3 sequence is CAISAAISYNEQFF. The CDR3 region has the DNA TGTGCCATCAGTGCCGCCATCTCCTACAATGAGCAGTTCTTC.

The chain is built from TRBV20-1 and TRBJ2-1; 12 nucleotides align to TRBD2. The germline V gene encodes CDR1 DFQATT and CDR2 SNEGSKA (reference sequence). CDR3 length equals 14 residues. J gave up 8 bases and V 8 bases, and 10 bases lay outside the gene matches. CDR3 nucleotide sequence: TGCAGTCCATCTAGCGGGGGGGCACTCTATGAGCAGTTCTTC. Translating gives CSPSSGGALYEQFF.